This TCR delta chain is drawn from a study of γδ T cells in repeated Plasmodium falciparum infection. Across the study: Malian repertoires were sampled cross-sectionally without transmission and longitudinally through febrile malaria. General observations from the study: Repeated controlled infections reportedly drove waves of new clonotype selection in Vdelta2-negative, mostly Vdelta1+, gammadelta repertoires.

The CDR3 extends over 19 amino acids. The germline V gene encodes CDR1 GEAIGNYY and CDR2 EKD. TRG and TRD sequences were obtained from every sorted gammadelta sample. TCRdb ran CATT on the multiplex PCR reads. This table holds 75,000 to 95,000 delta-chain clones, 0.75% to 1% found once. Flow sorting of PBMC yielded separate Vgamma9/Vdelta2+ and Vdelta2-negative gammadelta T cell populations for bulk repertoire analysis. This clone was detected a few times. Its antigen is still unknown. This probably arose from a read error, given a far larger clone one base away. This sample also contains other DNA sequences that code for the same CDR3.

The material sequenced was gamma-delta T cells from blood. The source is a pool of human donors (malaria-infected and uninfected, not separated). The J gene is TRDJ3, the V gene TRDV2; 10 bases line up with TRDD3. Matching the DNA to germline supplied the J gene, which TCRdb does not give. As DNA, the CDR3 is TGTGCCTGCGACACCGGGGGATACGATGTCTCCTGGGACACCCGACAGATGTTTTTC. Amino acid sequence: CACDTGGYDVSWDTRQMFF.